These T cell receptor beta chains were read from a single sample in a study of early T cells in non-severe SARS-CoV-2 infection. One entry per CDR3 protein, called by TCRdb with MiXCR from the 5' RACE reads. The table has approximately 52,000 distinct CDR3 sequences, just under 15% seen once. Sequencing was performed on whole blood, taken at baseline. The receptors were gathered from an adult who was a healthcare worker with PCR-confirmed SARS-CoV-2 infection or an uninfected control (not recorded which). Each CDR3 is given without its conserved first and last residue.

j_call	v_call	cdr3_aa
TRBJ2-7	TRBV6-5	ASSDGGYEQY
TRBJ2-2	TRBV14	ASSIRRGPGELF
TRBJ2-4	TRBV6-5	ASSRRWPKNIQY
TRBJ2-2	TRBV11-2	ASSPVPGELF
TRBJ2-6	TRBV10-3	AITREDRGSGANVLT
TRBJ1-3	TRBV7-3	ASSHTGGAGNTIY
TRBJ2-3	TRBV6-6	ASSRAHTQY
TRBJ2-7	TRBV7-3	ASSLVARDRGEEQY
TRBJ1-1	TRBV28	ASYQLNTEAF
TRBJ2-7	TRBV6-5	ASMPYMSSYEQY
TRBJ2-5	TRBV23-1	ASSQSQQGVGETQY
TRBJ2-3	TRBV14	ASSQDRGSGGTDTQY
TRBJ2-3	TRBV7-9	ASSGTGSTDTQY
TRBJ2-1	TRBV19	ASSLSLAGGNEQF
TRBJ2-6	TRBV5-1	ASSRGETGANVLT
TRBJ2-5	TRBV11-2	ASSLSPRDRGRKTQY
TRBJ1-2	TRBV10-3	AISGGERYDGYT
TRBJ2-7	TRBV29-1	SVEGYEGASEQY
TRBJ2-1	TRBV27	ASTRAGAPNNEQF
TRBJ2-4	TRBV10-1	ASSTGQDDIQY
TRBJ2-3	TRBV14	ASSQDLVGDTQY
TRBJ2-7	TRBV5-5	ASSPLGASYEQY
TRBJ2-5	TRBV7-2	ASSSWTRFPQETQY
TRBJ1-6	TRBV12-3/TRBV12-4	ASSLTHSPLH
TRBJ1-1	TRBV5-1	ASSWTAGTEAF
TRBJ1-4	TRBV7-9	ASSETDRGANEKLF
TRBJ2-3	TRBV19	ASSIGTSGPTDTQY
TRBJ2-1	TRBV11-2	ASSPTVGQGYNEQF
TRBJ2-7	TRBV18	ASSPSYAGLLSPTYEQY
TRBJ2-2	TRBV30	AWSVGALNTGELF
TRBJ1-1	TRBV5-6	ASSREGKATEAF
TRBJ2-7	TRBV27	ASSLSISGGQY
TRBJ2-1	TRBV14	ASSQNYNEQF
TRBJ2-2	TRBV7-9	ASSLMAGYDRELF
TRBJ2-5	TRBV19	ASSISDRLSETQY
TRBJ2-3	TRBV19	ASSPGNTDTQY
TRBJ2-5	TRBV18	ASLPNSPGGEETQY
TRBJ1-1	TRBV6-5	ASRYDPGTEAF
TRBJ1-1	TRBV28	ASNGQGGISEAF
TRBJ2-1	TRBV7-2	ASSRWTKEQF
TRBJ2-4	TRBV5-6	ASSLSAAKNIQY
TRBJ2-7	TRBV20-1	SARGIGHALMN
TRBJ2-2	TRBV18	ASSLMTESTGELF
TRBJ1-3	TRBV6-1	ASSAGQGFGNTIY
TRBJ1-1	TRBV18	ASSPQGPPEAF
TRBJ1-4	TRBV7-9	ASSEGLLEKLF
TRBJ1-6	TRBV15	ATSSRQGSSPLH
TRBJ2-3	TRBV7-3	ASSLWTGGLDTQY